Below are 16 T cell receptor beta chains sequenced from a single sample in a study of Ad26.COV2.S vaccination and SARS-CoV-2 variants. The treatment was: some 20 received Ad26.COV2.S at low or high dose, single or two shots; roughly five received placebo; per-sample allocation not given. At day 63 after the first vaccine or placebo injection, samples were drawn. Clones were sequenced by immunoSEQ multiplex PCR, and TCRdb holds only the in-frame ones, with some missing. The sample has about 420,000 clones, around 89% seen once. The starting material was peripheral blood, obtained in a trial of Ad26.COV2.S vaccine versus placebo. The source of these receptors is a person aged 18-60 years who received the Ad26.COV2.S COVID-19 vaccine or a placebo.

This chain joins TRBV16 and TRBJ1-5; 8 bases fit TRBD1. This CDR3 has 14 residues. CDR1 and CDR2 (germline): KGHSY, FQNENV. The trim removed 3 bases at V and 2 bases at J, leaving 0 bases unmatched. Here the CDR3 reads CASSQTGGNQPQHF. CDR3 coding DNA: TGTGCCAGCAGCCAGACAGGGGGCAATCAGCCCCAGCATTTT. Supplemented by reference TRBV16 and TRBJ1-5, the full variable domain reads GEEVAQTPKHLVRGEGQKAKLYCAPIKGHSYVFWYQQVLKNEFKFLISFQNENVFDETGMPKERFSAKCLPNSPCSLEIQATKLEDSAVYFCASSQTGGNQPQHFGDGTRLSIL.

Note on this clone: The sample contains more than one DNA sequence encoding this CDR3. The rearrangement uses TRBV11-2 and TRBJ1-1; D possibly corresponds to TRBD1 (6 bases). This CDR3 is built from 13 residues. The germline gives CDR1 SGHAT, CDR2 FQNNGV. V was shortened by 4 bases and J by 2 bases, with 8 bases between the two germline ends. CDR3 sequence: CASSSQGNTEAFF. CDR3 in DNA: TGTGCCAGCAGCTCACAGGGCAACACTGAAGCTTTCTTT. Together with reference TRBV11-2 and TRBJ1-1, the CDR3 gives the full variable domain: EAGVAQSPRYKIIEKRQSVAFWCNPISGHATLYWYQQILGQGPKLLIQFQNNGVVDDSQLPKDRFSAERLKGVDSTLKIQPAKLEDSAVYLCASSSQGNTEAFFGQGTRLTVV.

V gene TRBV2 combines with J gene TRBJ2-5, with 11 bases fitting TRBD2. This CDR3 spans 14 amino acids. Germline V gene lookup returns CDR1 SNHLY and CDR2 FYNNEI. V was clipped by 9 bases and J by 2 bases; unmatched bases: 5. The chain's CDR3 is CASRLAGLQETQYF. CDR3 sequence (DNA): TGTGCCAGTCGACTAGCGGGGCTGCAAGAGACCCAGTACTTC. The whole variable domain, filled in from reference TRBV2 and TRBJ2-5, reads EPEVTQTPSHQVTQMGQEVILRCVPISNHLYFYWYRQILGQKVEFLVSFYNNEISEKSEIFDDQFSVERPDGSNFTLKIRSTKLEDSAMYFCASRLAGLQETQYFGPGTRLLVL.

The gene calls are TRBV7-9 and TRBJ2-4, with 7 positions matching TRBD2. The CDR3 sequence is 14 residues long. Per germline, CDR1 SEHNR and CDR2 FQNEAQ (reference sequence). V shed 4 bases, J shed 2 bases, and the junction held 2 bases outside the gene matches. The CDR3 region has the DNA TGTGCCAGCAGCTCCGGGGGGACCAAAAACATTCAGTACTTC. It specifies CASSSGGTKNIQYF.

The gene calls are TRBV6-6 and TRBJ2-2; D assignment may be TRBD1 or TRBD2 (6 bases each). The CDR3 totals 13 residues. The germline gives CDR1 MNHNY, CDR2 SVGAGI (reference sequence). Trimming stripped 11 bases from V and 0 bases from J, with 10 bases between. CDR3: CAGGPSNTGELFF. CDR3 DNA: TGTGCCGGGGGGCCTTCGAACACCGGGGAGCTGTTTTTT.

This rearrangement joins TRBV5-1 to TRBJ1-1, with TRBD1 as a possible D gene (5 bases). Germline-derived CDR1 and CDR2 are SGHRS and YFSETQ. Trimming cost V 0 bases and J 4 bases, with 10 bases left between them. The CDR3 consists of 14 residues. CDR3 sequence (DNA): TGCGCCAGCAGCTTGGCCGCGAGGGGCACTGAAGCTTTCTTT. It specifies CASSLAARGTEAFF.

A single count supports this clone. This sequence joins TRBV3-1 (or the pseudogene TRBV3-2) and TRBJ2-5, with TRBD1 matching over 7 bases. Germline-derived CDR1 and CDR2 are LGHDT and YNNKEL (reference sequence). Trimming took 2 bases from V and 7 from J; bases not matched to a gene: 7. The CDR3 runs to 14 residues. In DNA, the CDR3 is TGTGCCAGCAGCCAATCAAGGGGGCAGGGGACCCAGTACTTC. Its protein is CASSQSRGQGTQYF.

This clone was found once. The V gene is TRBV5-6, the J gene TRBJ2-7; the match to TRBD1 covers 10 bases. The CDR3 is made up of 15 amino acids. CDR1 SGHDT and CDR2 YYEEEE come from the germline V gene. The trim removed 3 bases at V and 2 bases at J, leaving 5 bases unmatched. The DNA for the CDR3 is TGTGCCAGCAGCTCCCGGGACAGGGGTACCTACGAGCAGTACTTC. It translates to CASSSRDRGTYEQYF.

The chain employs TRBV7-9 and TRBJ2-2; 7 nucleotides line up with TRBD2. J was trimmed by 0 bases and V by 4 bases; bases with no gene match: 8. There are 17 residues in the CDR3. Germline V gene sequence: CDR1 SEHNR, CDR2 FQNEAQ (reference sequence). CDR3 bases: TGTGCCAGCAGCTCGGATCGCGGGAGATCGAACACCGGGGAGCTGTTTTTT. Translation gives CASSSDRGRSNTGELFF.

The chain is built from TRBV7-2 and TRBJ2-5; D is possibly TRBD1 (6 bases). Between the trimmed V and J ends, which lost 6 bases and 1 base, there was a span of 12 bases. The CDR3 contains 14 residues. Germline values: CDR1 SGHTA, CDR2 FQGNSA. CDR3 DNA sequence: TGTGCCAGCAGAACAGGGTCTGGCCAAGAGACCCAGTACTTC. Protein sequence: CASRTGSGQETQYF. Full variable domain (rest looked up from reference TRBV7-2 and TRBJ2-5): GAGVSQSPSNKVTEKGKDVELRCDPISGHTALYWYRQSLGQGLEFLIYFQGNSAPDKSGLPSDRFSAERTGGSVSTLTIQRTQQEDSAVYLCASRTGSGQETQYFGPGTRLLVL.

In DNA, the CDR3 is TGTGCCTGGAGTGTTAGGGGACAGCATTCTAGCACAGATACGCAGTATTTT. This encodes CAWSVRGQHSSTDTQYF. The chain couples TRBV30 to TRBJ2-3, with 7 nucleotides matching TRBD1. The ends lost 0 bases at V and 0 bases at J; junction bases unmatched: 9. Per germline, CDR1 GTSNPN and CDR2 SVGIG (reference sequence). CDR3 length equals 17 residues.

The rearrangement joins TRBV2 to TRBJ2-5; TRBD2 might be the D (5 bases). The germline V gene encodes CDR1 SNHLY and CDR2 FYNNEI. The CDR3 totals 14 residues. Deletions cut 6 bases from V and 0 bases from J, with 11 bases between. This chain's CDR3 is CASRDSPYQETQYF. CDR3 DNA sequence: TGTGCCAGCAGGGACTCTCCGTACCAAGAGACCCAGTACTTC.

The rearrangement links TRBV5-1 to TRBJ1-5; 7 positions match TRBD1. This CDR3 has 15 residues. Trimming removed 4 bases from V and 9 bases from J; junction bases left unmatched: 13. CDR1 is SGHRS and CDR2 is YFSETQ in the germline V gene. The CDR3 sequence: CASSANTGDAGPQHF. The CDR3 DNA sequence: TGCGCCAGCAGCGCAAATACAGGGGATGCCGGGCCCCAGCATTTT.

This rearrangement joins TRBV6-5 to TRBJ1-6; no clear D. The CDR3 sequence is 14 residues long. V lost 8 bases, J lost 8 bases, and 16 bases lay in between. CDR1 and CDR2 (germline): MNHEY, SVGAGI. The CDR3 here is CASGAEGLYSPLHF. Here the CDR3 DNA reads TGTGCCAGCGGAGCAGAGGGTCTTTATTCACCCCTCCACTTT.

The chain employs TRBV6-6 and TRBJ1-4; 7 nucleotides align to TRBD1. Germline V lookup: CDR1 MNHNY, CDR2 SVGAGI (reference sequence). CDR3 length equals 13 residues. The V segment lost 8 bases and the J segment 4 bases; nucleotides outside the gene matches: 4. CDR3 sequence reads: CASAGQYNEKLFF. As DNA, the CDR3 is TGTGCCAGCGCGGGACAGTATAATGAAAAACTGTTTTTT.

The J gene is TRBJ2-7, the V gene TRBV30; tentatively, D is TRBD2 (5 bases). The germline V gene has CDR1 GTSNPN and CDR2 SVGIG (reference sequence). The CDR3 totals 15 residues. The V gene lost 0 bases and the J gene lost 6 bases, with 18 bases spanning the gap. DNA for the CDR3: TGTGCCTGGAGTGTACTAGGCGGCTTAGGAGGCGAGCAGTACTTC. This translates into CAWSVLGGLGGEQYF.